Listed here is a single T cell receptor beta chain. Losses at the gene ends were 3 bases for V and 4 bases for J; bases not matched to a gene: 0. The CDR3 loop spans 13 amino acids. From germline, CDR1 is MNHEY and CDR2 SMNVEV (reference sequence). This record belongs to a study of blood T cell repertoires in COVID-19. Study information: Researchers got acute and convalescent COVID-19 samples from the United States, Italy and Spain. The analysed material was cDNA or gDNA that came from T cells, B-cell-depleted T cells, or PBMCs.

Original analysis: Using reference gene primer amplification, nucleated cell counts were estimated. Sequencing used immunoSEQ multiplex PCR; TCRdb keeps in-frame clones, though not all of them. That table gives V, J and clone size, and the DNA gave D and trimming. In the table there are around 94,000 clones, 80% of which are singletons. Sequencing was done on a sample of peripheral blood. This sequence joins TRBV27 and TRBJ2-3, with TRBD1 matching 8 bases. The receptor was isolated from a human donor in a cohort sampled during active COVID-19. CDR3 sequence reads: CASSLTGADTQYF. The DNA of the CDR3 is TGTGCCAGCAGTTTGACAGGGGCAGATACGCAGTATTTT.